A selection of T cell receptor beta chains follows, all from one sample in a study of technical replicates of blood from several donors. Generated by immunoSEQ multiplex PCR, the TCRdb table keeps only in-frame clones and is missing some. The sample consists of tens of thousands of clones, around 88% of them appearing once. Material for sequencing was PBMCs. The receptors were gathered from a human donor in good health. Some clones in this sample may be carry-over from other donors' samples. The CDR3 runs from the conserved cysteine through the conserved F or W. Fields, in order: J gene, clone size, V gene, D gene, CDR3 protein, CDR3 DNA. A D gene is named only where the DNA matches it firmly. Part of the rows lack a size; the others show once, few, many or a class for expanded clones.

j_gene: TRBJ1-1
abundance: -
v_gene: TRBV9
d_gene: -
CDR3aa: CASSVAGGGLFTEAFF
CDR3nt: TGTGCCAGCAGCGTAGCGGGGGGGGGTTTGTTCACTGAAGCTTTCTTT

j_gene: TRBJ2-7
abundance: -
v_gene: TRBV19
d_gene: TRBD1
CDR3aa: CASSFQGAEEQYF
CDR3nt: TGTGCCAGTAGTTTCCAGGGGGCAGAAGAGCAGTACTTC

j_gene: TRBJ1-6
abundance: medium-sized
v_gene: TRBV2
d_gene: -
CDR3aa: CASRRAQNSPLHF
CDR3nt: TGTGCCAGCAGGCGGGCGCAGAATTCACCCCTCCACTTT

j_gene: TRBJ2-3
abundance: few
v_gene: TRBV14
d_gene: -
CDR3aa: CASSQVRQTDTQYF
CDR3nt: TGTGCCAGCAGCCAAGTGAGACAAACAGATACGCAGTATTTT

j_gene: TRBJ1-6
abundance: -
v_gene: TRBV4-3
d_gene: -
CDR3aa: CASSQDGGGAGNSPLHF
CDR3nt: TGCGCCAGCAGCCAAGATGGCGGGGGCGCGGGTAATTCACCCCTCCACTTT

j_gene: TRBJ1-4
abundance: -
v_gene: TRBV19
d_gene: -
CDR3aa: CASSSWEGNEKLFF
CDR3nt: TGTGCCAGTAGTTCGTGGGAGGGTAATGAAAAACTGTTTTTT

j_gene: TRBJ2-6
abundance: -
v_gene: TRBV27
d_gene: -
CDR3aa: CASSLLRSSGANVLTF
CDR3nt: TGTGCCAGCAGTTTATTGCGGTCCTCTGGGGCCAACGTCCTGACTTTC

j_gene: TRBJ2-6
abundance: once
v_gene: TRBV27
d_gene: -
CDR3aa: CASSFTLGGGANVLTF
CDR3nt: TGTGCCAGCAGTTTCACTCTCGGTGGTGGGGCCAACGTCCTGACTTTC

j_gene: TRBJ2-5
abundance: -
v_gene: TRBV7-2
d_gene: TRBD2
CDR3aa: CASSLVRGGGETQYF
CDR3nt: TGTGCCAGCAGCTTGGTGCGGGGGGGCGGAGAGACCCAGTACTTC

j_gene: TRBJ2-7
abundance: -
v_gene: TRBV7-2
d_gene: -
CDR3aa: CASSPRDSFSYEQYF
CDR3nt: TGTGCCAGCAGCCCGCGGGACAGTTTCTCCTACGAGCAGTACTTC

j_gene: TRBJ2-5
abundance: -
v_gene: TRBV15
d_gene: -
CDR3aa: CATSRDRGKQETQYF
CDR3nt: TGTGCCACCAGCAGAGACCGGGGGAAACAAGAGACCCAGTACTTC

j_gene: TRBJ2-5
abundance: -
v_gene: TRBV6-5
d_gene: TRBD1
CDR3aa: CASSPTRDRKETQYF
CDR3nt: TGTGCCAGCAGCCCAACCCGGGACAGGAAAGAGACCCAGTACTTC

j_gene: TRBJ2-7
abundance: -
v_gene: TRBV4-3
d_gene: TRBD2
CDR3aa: CASSQVSELAGENEQYF
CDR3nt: TGCGCCAGCAGCCAAGTATCGGAACTAGCGGGAGAAAACGAGCAGTACTTC

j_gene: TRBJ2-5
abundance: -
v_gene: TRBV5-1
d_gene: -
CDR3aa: CASSSRQDSQETQYF
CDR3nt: TGCGCCAGCAGCTCTCGGCAGGACTCCCAAGAGACCCAGTACTTC

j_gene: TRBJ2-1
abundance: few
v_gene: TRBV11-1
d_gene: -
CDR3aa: CASSAEGGYNEQFF
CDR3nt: TGTGCCAGCAGCGCAGAAGGGGGCTACAATGAGCAGTTCTTC

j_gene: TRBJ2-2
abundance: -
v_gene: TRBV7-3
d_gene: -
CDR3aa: CASSRLGGELFF
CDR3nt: TGTGCCAGCAGCCGGCTAGGCGGGGAGCTGTTTTTT